The sequence of this T cell receptor beta chain was determined in a study of cytomegalovirus exposure and HLA in healthy donors. Findings and limits, study-wide: Based on reports, TCR beta sequences accurately predicted HLA-A and HLA-B alleles for most subjects.

Points on this clone: Its antigen is still unknown.

From germline, CDR1 is MDHEN and CDR2 SYDVKM. The CDR3 has 14 amino acids. The V and J ends lost 2 bases and 14 bases, in that order; junction bases with no gene match: 11. Primers for the PCR totalled 60 Vbeta and 13 Jbeta. This table comes from immunoSEQ multiplex PCR, and its TCRdb copy is limited to in-frame clones, with some not included. The sample lists 63,000 or so clones; roughly 74% were seen once. Material for sequencing was PBMCs. The receptor was isolated from a woman aged 25-40 years in good health and CMV-seropositive. The chain couples TRBV28 to TRBJ2-1, with 8 positions matching TRBD2. Written as DNA, the CDR3 is TGTGCCAGCAGTTTAGTCAAAGGGGGACTAGTCGAGTTCTTC. Its translation is CASSLVKGGLVEFF.